The 11 T cell receptor beta chains given below trace back to one sample, sequenced in a study of blood T cell repertoires in COVID-19. Produced via immunoSEQ multiplex PCR; TCRdb's table is partial and in-frame only. The profile shows over 55,000 clones, roughly 82% of them singletons. The material sequenced was peripheral blood. These receptors were taken from an older woman with acute or convalescent COVID-19.

The chain's CDR3 is CASSYLSGQESSGNTIYF. CDR3 coding DNA: TGTGCCAGCAGTTATCTGAGTGGACAGGAGAGCTCTGGAAACACCATATATTTT. The genes are TRBV6-2 or TRBV6-3 and TRBJ1-3; 7 nucleotides match TRBD1. CDR1 and CDR2 (germline): MNHEY, SVGEGT. J gave up 0 bases and V 3 bases, and 11 bases lay outside the gene matches. This CDR3 is 18 amino acids long.

The gene calls are TRBV2 and TRBJ2-3; D unclear. V gave up 8 bases and J gave up 2 bases, with 11 bases separating them. CDR3 length: 13 amino acids. Germline lookup yields CDR1 SNHLY and CDR2 FYNNEI. The CDR3 sequence is CASSQVDTDTQYF. In DNA, the CDR3 is TGTGCCAGCTCCCAAGTAGACACAGATACGCAGTATTTT.

This clone was recorded at least ten times. The chain employs TRBV15 and TRBJ2-5; TRBD2 is a possible D gene (6 bases). V was trimmed by 1 base and J by 5 bases, leaving 17 bases between them. The CDR3 extends over 16 amino acids. Germline CDR1 and CDR2: LNHNV and YYDKDF (reference sequence). The CDR3 loop reads CATSRAPRGEGETQYF. The CDR3, as DNA: TGTGCCACCAGCAGAGCCCCGCGGGGAGAGGGCGAGACCCAGTACTTC.

V gene TRBV7-2 combines with J gene TRBJ1-1; D is unclear. Trimming pared 3 bases from V and 4 bases from J, leaving 15 bases between. CDR3 length: 15 residues. Per the germline V gene, CDR1 is SGHTA and CDR2 is FQGNSA. The CDR3 spells CASSFLLGGGTEAFF. As DNA, the CDR3 is TGTGCCAGCAGCTTCCTTCTGGGAGGCGGCACTGAAGCTTTCTTT.

This clone was counted a single time. The CDR3 coding sequence is TGTGCCAGCAGCTTAAGGTCTAGAGGGGAGACCCAGTACTTC. Its protein is CASSLRSRGETQYF. The V gene is TRBV7-9, the J gene TRBJ2-5, with D maybe TRBD2 (5 bases). Trimming left V 2 bases short and J 5 bases short, with 12 bases between. This CDR3 comprises 14 residues. Per the germline V gene, CDR1 is SEHNR and CDR2 is FQNEAQ (reference sequence).

The V call is TRBV5-5, the J call TRBJ2-1; 13 bases agree with TRBD2. J was trimmed by 2 bases and V by 4 bases; bases with no gene match: 6. CDR1 SGHKS and CDR2 YYEKEE come from the germline V gene (reference sequence). The CDR3 consists of 17 residues. CDR3 amino acids: CASSKGLAGSAYNEQFF. Written as DNA, the CDR3 is TGTGCCAGCAGCAAGGGACTAGCGGGGAGTGCCTACAATGAGCAGTTCTTC.

In its sample, this clone was seen once. This chain links TRBV3-1 (or the pseudogene TRBV3-2) with TRBJ2-4; D ambiguous. CDR1 LGHDT and CDR2 YNNKEL come from the germline V gene (reference sequence). Trimming removed 0 bases from V and 2 bases from J, with 2 bases in between. The CDR3 extends over 13 amino acids. CDR3 sequence reads: CASSQDTKNIQYF. CDR3 nucleotides: TGTGCCAGCAGCCAAGACACCAAAAACATTCAGTACTTC.

The chain couples TRBV9 to TRBJ2-7, with 9 bases identical to TRBD1. Germline V gene sequence: CDR1 SGDLS, CDR2 YYNGEE. The ends lost 3 bases at V and 2 bases at J; junction bases unmatched: 6. This CDR3 has 15 amino acids. DNA of the CDR3: TGTGCCAGCAGCGCCGGTACAGGGGGCCCCTACGAGCAGTACTTC. It encodes CASSAGTGGPYEQYF.

The CDR3: CSVAGTGGAAYEQYF. DNA for the CDR3: TGCAGCGTCGCCGGGACAGGGGGCGCAGCCTACGAGCAGTACTTC. This chain uses TRBV29-1 with TRBJ2-7; TRBD1 matches at 12 bases. V lost 6 bases to trimming and J lost 2 bases; unmatched junction nucleotides: 8. Germline V gives CDR1 SQVTM, CDR2 ANQGSEA. CDR3 length: 15 amino acids.

The rearrangement joins TRBV30 to TRBJ1-2, with D possibly TRBD1 on 5 matching bases. The CDR3 runs 11 residues. Trimming took 8 bases from V and 4 from J, leaving 11 bases between them. Germline V lookup: CDR1 GTSNPN, CDR2 SVGIG (reference sequence). The CDR3 spells CARRDFYGYTF. CDR3 nucleotides: TGTGCCCGAAGGGACTTCTATGGCTACACCTTC. Complete variable domain (other parts from reference TRBV30 and TRBJ1-2): SQTIHQWPATLVQPVGSPLSLECTVEGTSNPNLYWYRQAAGRGLQLLFYSVGIGQISSEVPQNLSASRPQDRQFILSSKKLLLSDSGFYLCARRDFYGYTFGSGTRLTVV.

The chain recombines TRBV7-3 with TRBJ2-3; 7 nucleotides agree with TRBD2. The CDR3 is 15 residues long. In germline, CDR1 is SGHTA, CDR2 FQGTGA. With 5 bases clipped from V and 0 bases from J, the junction kept 5 bases outside the gene matches. CDR3 nucleotide sequence: TGTGCCAGCAGCACCAGCGGGGCTAGCACAGATACGCAGTATTTT. Amino acid sequence: CASSTSGASTDTQYF.